Below, 32 T cell receptor beta chains from the same sample are listed, as sequenced in a study of T cell responses to AZD1222 COVID-19 vaccine. Only in-frame clones appear in the TCRdb table, and some are missing; sequencing was by immunoSEQ multiplex PCR. The sample holds under 130,000 clones; roughly nine tenths are singletons and the top ten take 45%. This sample comprised peripheral blood, obtained on day 0 of AZD1222 vaccination. All receptors derive from an adult in good health.

There are a few counts of this clone. This chain joins TRBV28 and TRBJ2-1; D unclear. The V and J ends lost 6 bases and 9 bases respectively, with 9 bases between them. The CDR3 has 11 amino acids. The germline V gene has CDR1 MDHEN and CDR2 SYDVKM. The chain's CDR3 is CASRETAEQFF. CDR3 DNA sequence: TGTGCCAGCAGAGAGACGGCTGAGCAGTTCTTC.

CDR3 coding DNA: TGTGCCTGGGGACCGGGGTCCTACGAGCAGTACTTC. Translation gives CAWGPGSYEQYF. The V and J genes are TRBV30 and TRBJ2-7; D may be TRBD2 (5 bases). This CDR3 contains 12 residues. The germline gives CDR1 GTSNPN, CDR2 SVGIG (reference sequence). With 5 bases removed from V and 1 base from J, the gap between germline ends came to 9 bases.

The chain couples TRBV28 to TRBJ2-6; the D gene is possibly TRBD1 (6 bases). Germline values: CDR1 MDHEN, CDR2 SYDVKM. The CDR3 covers 15 residues. Trimming took 5 bases from V and 2 from J, leaving 10 bases between them. The CDR3 is CASSGQHTGANVLTF. CDR3 DNA sequence: TGTGCCAGCAGTGGACAGCATACTGGGGCCAACGTCCTGACTTTC.

This sequence joins TRBV11-3 and TRBJ2-7; D call uncertain. In germline, CDR1 is SGHNT, CDR2 YENEEA. V was pared by 1 base and J by 7 bases, with 14 bases between. CDR3 length equals 14 residues. CDR3 sequence (DNA): TGTGCCAGCAGCTTAGGGGCAGCGAGTGGGGAGCAGTACTTC. It translates to CASSLGAASGEQYF.

The genes are TRBV3-1 (or the pseudogene TRBV3-2) and TRBJ2-7; D might be TRBD1 or TRBD2, each matching 5 bases. The CDR3 sequence is 16 residues long. Germline V CDR1 and CDR2: LGHDT, YNNKEL (reference sequence). With 1 base removed from V and 3 bases from J, the gap between germline ends came to 16 bases. CDR3 in DNA: TGTGCCAGCAGCCAAGGTGTGGCCTCGGGGCTCTACGAGCAGTACTTC. It encodes CASSQGVASGLYEQYF.

The V call is TRBV6-2 or TRBV6-3, the J call TRBJ2-7; D is unclear. V gave up 2 bases and J gave up 7 bases, with 15 bases separating them. Germline CDR1 and CDR2: MNHEY and SVGEGT. The CDR3 length is 14 residues. CDR3 protein: CASSYPPGAKEQYF. The CDR3 DNA reads TGTGCCAGCAGTTACCCGCCAGGCGCGAAAGAGCAGTACTTC.

CDR3 sequence: CAWSGQGWNTEAFF. CDR3 nucleotides: TGTGCCTGGAGTGGACAGGGCTGGAACACTGAAGCTTTCTTT. The chain employs TRBV30 and TRBJ1-1, with 7 bases identical to TRBD1. V trimming: 1 base; J trimming: 1 base; junction bases outside the gene matches: 3. CDR1 is GTSNPN, CDR2 SVGIG, per germline (reference sequence). The CDR3 is made up of 14 amino acids.

The chain links TRBV6-1 to TRBJ1-1; tentative D call: TRBD1 (6 bases). The germline gives CDR1 MNHNS, CDR2 SASEGT. CDR3 size: 16 residues. V was clipped by 1 base and J by 2 bases, with 14 bases between them. The CDR3 nucleotides are TGTGCCAGCAGTGAAGTCGGGGGGCCGGGCAACACTGAAGCTTTCTTT. Amino acid sequence: CASSEVGGPGNTEAFF.

This chain joins TRBV7-2 and TRBJ1-5; D unresolved. Germline V gene sequence: CDR1 SGHTA, CDR2 FQGNSA. The CDR3 loop spans 12 amino acids. With 1 base removed from V and 11 bases from J, the gap between germline ends came to 9 bases. The CDR3 DNA sequence: TGTGCCAGCAGCTTAGATACGCGGGCCCAGCATTTT. Translating gives CASSLDTRAQHF. The full variable domain, completed using reference TRBV7-2 and TRBJ1-5, is GAGVSQSPSNKVTEKGKDVELRCDPISGHTALYWYRQSLGQGLEFLIYFQGNSAPDKSGLPSDRFSAERTGGSVSTLTIQRTQQEDSAVYLCASSLDTRAQHFGDGTRLSIL.

The chain recombines TRBV6-7 with TRBJ2-2; D uncertain. TRBV6-7 belongs to the ORF category, with a function that is uncertain. This CDR3 has 17 amino acids. Trimming took 5 bases from V and 6 from J, leaving 22 bases between them. CDR3 sequence: CASSKVAKPGTAGELFF. DNA for the CDR3: TGTGCCAGCAGTAAGGTCGCGAAACCCGGTACGGCCGGGGAGCTGTTTTTT.

V usage is TRBV19 and J usage is TRBJ2-1; perhaps TRBD2 as D (6 bases). The germline V and J ends were trimmed by 6 bases and 3 bases, with 12 bases remaining between them. CDR3 length: 14 amino acids. CDR1 LNHDA and CDR2 SQIVND come from the germline V gene (reference sequence). This CDR3 is CASRLTSNYNEQFF. The CDR3 DNA sequence: TGTGCCAGTAGGTTAACTAGCAACTACAATGAGCAGTTCTTC. Using reference TRBV19 and TRBJ2-1 for the parts outside the CDR3, the full variable domain is DGGITQSPKYLFRKEGQNVTLSCEQNLNHDAMYWYRQDPGQGLRLIYYSQIVNDFQKGDIAEGYSVSREKKESFPLTVTSAQKNPTAFYLCASRLTSNYNEQFFGPGTRLTVL.

This chain connects TRBV9 to TRBJ2-2, with 11 positions matching TRBD1. The CDR3 has 18 residues. Per germline, CDR1 SGDLS and CDR2 YYNGEE. V shed 7 bases, J shed 4 bases, and the junction held 15 bases outside the gene matches. CDR3 amino acids: CASAPFSGTGGFTGELFF. The DNA for the CDR3 is TGTGCCAGCGCTCCCTTTTCCGGGACAGGGGGGTTCACCGGGGAGCTGTTTTTT.

The chain combines TRBV30 with TRBJ2-3; D unclear. This CDR3 region has 12 residues. CDR1 and CDR2 from the germline V gene are GTSNPN and SVGIG (reference sequence). Between the trimmed V and J ends, which lost 3 bases and 6 bases, there was a span of 10 bases. The DNA of the CDR3 is TGTGCCTGGAGGAAGGTAGCTGATACGCAGTATTTT. Protein: CAWRKVADTQYF.

This clone has only a few counts. CDR3 loop: CASSAGLAGGEQYF. The CDR3 nucleotides read TGTGCCAGCAGCGCGGGACTAGCGGGGGGCGAGCAGTACTTC. The chain links TRBV9 to TRBJ2-7; 15 bases are a match to TRBD2. V trimming: 3 bases; J trimming: 6 bases; junction bases outside the gene matches: 1. Looked up from germline, CDR1 is SGDLS and CDR2 is YYNGEE. The CDR3 runs to 14 residues.

This chain links TRBV12-3 or TRBV12-4 with TRBJ1-1; D ambiguous. Trimming took off 3 bases at V and 10 bases at J, with 12 bases between the two ends. The CDR3 extends over 12 amino acids. The CDR3 sequence is CASSFATAGAFF. CDR3 sequence (DNA): TGTGCCAGCAGTTTCGCGACCGCCGGAGCTTTCTTT.

The chain links TRBV5-6 to TRBJ2-4; 7 bases are shared with TRBD1. CDR3 length equals 14 residues. Germline lookup yields CDR1 SGHDT and CDR2 YYEEEE. The V segment lost 4 bases and the J segment 7 bases; nucleotides outside the gene matches: 8. In DNA form, the CDR3 reads TGTGCCAGCAGCCTTAGACAGGGAGCGAACATTCAGTACTTC. Protein: CASSLRQGANIQYF.

The chain combines TRBV28 with TRBJ2-7; D tentatively fits TRBD1 or TRBD2 (6 bases each). The germline V and J ends were trimmed by 3 bases and 5 bases, with 11 bases remaining between them. CDR3 length: 13 residues. CDR1 is MDHEN, CDR2 SYDVKM, per germline. CDR3 protein: CASSFEGGNEQYF. CDR3 bases: TGTGCCAGCAGTTTCGAAGGGGGGAACGAGCAGTACTTC.

This clone was seen once. The chain couples TRBV7-9 to TRBJ1-1; the D gene is possibly TRBD1 (6 bases). Trimming left V 5 bases short and J 2 bases short, with 12 bases between. Germline values: CDR1 SEHNR, CDR2 FQNEAQ (reference sequence). This CDR3 comprises 14 residues. The CDR3 DNA is TGTGCCAGCAGCCCTGGACAGTTCAACACTGAAGCTTTCTTT. As protein: CASSPGQFNTEAFF.

The rearrangement links TRBV6-6 to TRBJ1-5; a possible D gene is TRBD1 (6 bases). The V gene's germline CDR1 is MNHNY and CDR2 SVGAGI (reference sequence). This CDR3 has 15 amino acids. V dropped 5 bases and J dropped 1 base, with 12 bases sitting between them. The CDR3 sequence: CASSGGQFSNQPQHF. The DNA of the CDR3 is TGTGCCAGCAGTGGAGGACAGTTCAGCAATCAGCCCCAGCATTTT.

This chain links TRBV7-6 with TRBJ2-3; 12 bases match TRBD1. Per germline, CDR1 SGHVS and CDR2 FNYEAQ. The CDR3 length is 16 residues. V lost 4 bases to trimming and J lost 5 bases; unmatched junction nucleotides: 7. The CDR3 protein is CASSSGQGALGDTQYF. In nucleotides, the CDR3 is TGTGCCAGCAGCTCGGGACAGGGGGCGCTTGGAGATACGCAGTATTTT.

The J gene is TRBJ1-5, the V gene TRBV2; the D gene is possibly TRBD1 (6 bases). V lost 7 bases and J 2 bases, leaving 12 bases between the germline ends. The CDR3 is 14 residues long. CDR1 is SNHLY, CDR2 FYNNEI, per germline. The CDR3 spells CASKRGGGNQPQHF. The CDR3, as DNA: TGTGCCAGCAAGAGGGGGGGCGGCAATCAGCCCCAGCATTTT.

This clone was recorded once. V usage is TRBV24-1 and J usage is TRBJ2-3; the match to TRBD1 covers 11 bases. The V gene's germline CDR1 is KGHDR and CDR2 SFDVKD. The length of the CDR3 is 15 residues. The V and J ends lost 5 bases and 7 bases, in that order; junction bases with no gene match: 7. The CDR3 DNA follows: TGTGCCACCAGTGGGGACAGGGGGAATCCTAATACGCAGTATTTT. Translation: CATSGDRGNPNTQYF.

This clone has only one observation. The rearrangement joins TRBV5-5 to TRBJ1-4; 7 positions match TRBD1. The V and J ends lost 3 bases and 2 bases, in that order; junction bases with no gene match: 13. Germline lookup yields CDR1 SGHKS and CDR2 YYEKEE (reference sequence). The CDR3 extends over 18 amino acids. Here the CDR3 reads CASSSPKTGRGTNEKLFF. Written as DNA, the CDR3 is TGTGCCAGCAGCTCCCCGAAGACAGGGCGGGGGACTAATGAAAAACTGTTTTTT.

The chain uses TRBV5-5 and TRBJ1-5; D is uncertain. CDR3 length: 14 residues. V gave up 0 bases and J gave up 2 bases, with 6 bases separating them. From germline, CDR1 is SGHKS and CDR2 YYEKEE (reference sequence). CDR3 coding DNA: TGTGCCAGCAGCTTGGCTGATGGCAATCAGCCCCAGCATTTT. Protein sequence: CASSLADGNQPQHF.

The chain has TRBV28 and TRBJ2-3; D gene uncertain. The length of the CDR3 is 15 residues. The germline CDR1 and CDR2 sequences are MDHEN and SYDVKM. Trimming took off 4 bases at V and 3 bases at J, with 14 bases between the two ends. CDR3 amino acids: CASSWPGQETDTQYF. CDR3 coding DNA: TGTGCCAGCAGTTGGCCGGGCCAGGAGACAGATACGCAGTATTTT.

Of note for this clone: Other DNA sequences within the sample encode an identical CDR3. The J gene is TRBJ2-2, the V gene TRBV18; D unresolved. Trimming removed 2 bases at V and 5 bases at J, with 6 bases between. The CDR3 is 13 amino acids. Germline assignment: CDR1 KGHSH and CDR2 LQKENI. CDR3 in amino acids: CASSPGGTGELFF. In DNA form, the CDR3 reads TGTGCCAGCTCACCAGGTGGGACCGGGGAGCTGTTTTTT.

The V gene is TRBV9, the J gene TRBJ2-1; no clear D gene. The CDR3 consists of 14 residues. The V end lost 3 bases, the J end lost 8 bases, and 15 bases lay between the germline ends. Germline-derived CDR1 and CDR2 are SGDLS and YYNGEE. The CDR3: CASSADPTIDEQFF. The CDR3, as DNA: TGTGCCAGCAGCGCAGATCCGACAATTGATGAGCAGTTCTTC.

The chain couples TRBV6-5 to TRBJ1-2, with TRBD1 matching over 7 bases. V gave up 5 bases and J gave up 2 bases; unmatched junction bases: 8. The germline V gene encodes CDR1 MNHEY and CDR2 SVGAGI. CDR3 size: 15 residues. For the CDR3, the DNA is TGTGCCAGCAGTCACCGACAGGGAGGCAACTATGGCTACACCTTC. It specifies CASSHRQGGNYGYTF.

The V and J genes are TRBV28 and TRBJ1-2, with D possibly matching TRBD1 (5 bases). The CDR3 extends over 13 amino acids. Trimming took off 3 bases at V and 3 bases at J, with 8 bases between the two ends. Per the germline V gene, CDR1 is MDHEN and CDR2 is SYDVKM. This CDR3 reads CASSLVGDYGYTF. For the CDR3, the DNA is TGTGCCAGCAGTTTGGTAGGGGACTATGGCTACACCTTC.

This clone has a single count. This rearrangement joins TRBV9 to TRBJ1-4; unclear D gene. V was pared by 5 bases and J by 0 bases, with 14 bases between. Per the germline V gene, CDR1 is SGDLS and CDR2 is YYNGEE. The CDR3 has 16 amino acids. Here the CDR3 reads CASSSTGVPTNEKLFF. Here the CDR3 DNA reads TGTGCCAGCAGTTCAACTGGGGTCCCAACTAATGAAAAACTGTTTTTT.

V and J are TRBV7-8 and TRBJ1-2; tentative D call: TRBD1 (5 bases). CDR1 is SGHVS and CDR2 is FQNEAQ in the germline V gene. Trimming removed 1 base from V and 1 base from J, with 13 bases in between. The CDR3 totals 16 residues. In DNA, the CDR3 is TGTGCCAGCAGCTTAGTCGCGGGACTGAATAACTATGGCTACACCTTC. Protein sequence: CASSLVAGLNNYGYTF.

J is TRBJ2-5 and V is TRBV7-2; 15 bases are a match to TRBD2. V lost 4 bases to trimming and J lost 5 bases; unmatched junction nucleotides: 14. Looked up from germline, CDR1 is SGHTA and CDR2 is FQGNSA. The CDR3 is 19 residues long. The CDR3 nucleotides read TGTGCCAGCAGCTCCCGGACTAGCGGGAGGGCCAGAGGCATCGAGACCCAGTACTTC. Translated: CASSSRTSGRARGIETQYF. The whole variable domain, remainder taken from reference TRBV7-2 and TRBJ2-5, is GAGVSQSPSNKVTEKGKDVELRCDPISGHTALYWYRQSLGQGLEFLIYFQGNSAPDKSGLPSDRFSAERTGGSVSTLTIQRTQQEDSAVYLCASSSRTSGRARGIETQYFGPGTRLLVL.